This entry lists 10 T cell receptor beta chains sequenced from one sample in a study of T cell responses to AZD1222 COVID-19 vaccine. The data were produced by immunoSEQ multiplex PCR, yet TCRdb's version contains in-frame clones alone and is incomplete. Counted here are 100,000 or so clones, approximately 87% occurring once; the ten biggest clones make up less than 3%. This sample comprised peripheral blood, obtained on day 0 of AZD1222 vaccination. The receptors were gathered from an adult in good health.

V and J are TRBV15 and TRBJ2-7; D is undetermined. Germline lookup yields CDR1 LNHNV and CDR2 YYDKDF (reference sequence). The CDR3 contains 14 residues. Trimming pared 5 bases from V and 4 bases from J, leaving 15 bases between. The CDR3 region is CATSPRRTAYEQYF. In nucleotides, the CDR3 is TGTGCCACCAGCCCCCGGAGAACGGCGTACGAGCAGTACTTC.

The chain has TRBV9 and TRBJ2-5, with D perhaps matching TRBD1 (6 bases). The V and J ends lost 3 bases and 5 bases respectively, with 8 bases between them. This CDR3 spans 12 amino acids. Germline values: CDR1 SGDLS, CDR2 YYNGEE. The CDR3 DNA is TGTGCCAGCAGCGCAGGGGCGGAGACCCAGTACTTC. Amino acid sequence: CASSAGAETQYF.

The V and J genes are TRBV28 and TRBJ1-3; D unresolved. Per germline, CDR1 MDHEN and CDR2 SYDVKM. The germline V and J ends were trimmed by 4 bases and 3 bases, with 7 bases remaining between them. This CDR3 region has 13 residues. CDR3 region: CASSWSDGNTIYF. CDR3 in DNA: TGTGCCAGCAGTTGGTCTGATGGAAACACCATATATTTT.

Here the CDR3 reads CASTGFNEKLFF. The CDR3 DNA is TGTGCCAGCACTGGTTTCAATGAAAAACTGTTTTTT. The J gene is TRBJ1-4, the V gene TRBV6-5; D call uncertain. The V and J ends lost 7 bases and 5 bases respectively, with 8 bases between them. Per germline, CDR1 MNHEY and CDR2 SVGAGI. The CDR3 totals 12 residues.

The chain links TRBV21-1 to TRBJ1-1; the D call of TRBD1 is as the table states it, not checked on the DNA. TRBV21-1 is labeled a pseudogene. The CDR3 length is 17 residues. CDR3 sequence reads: CASSKASDMGLYTEAFF. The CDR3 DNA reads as TGTGCCAGCAGCAAAGCCTCGGACATGGGGCTATACACTGAAGCTTTCTTT.

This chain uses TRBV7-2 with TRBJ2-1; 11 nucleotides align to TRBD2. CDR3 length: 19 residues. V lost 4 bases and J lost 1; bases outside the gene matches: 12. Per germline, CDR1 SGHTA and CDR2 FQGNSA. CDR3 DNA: TGTGCCAGCAGCTCCTGGGGCGTAAGGACTAGCGGGTCCTACAATGAGCAGTTCTTC. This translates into CASSSWGVRTSGSYNEQFF. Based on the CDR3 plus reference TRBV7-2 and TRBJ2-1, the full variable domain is GAGVSQSPSNKVTEKGKDVELRCDPISGHTALYWYRQSLGQGLEFLIYFQGNSAPDKSGLPSDRFSAERTGGSVSTLTIQRTQQEDSAVYLCASSSWGVRTSGSYNEQFFGPGTRLTVL.

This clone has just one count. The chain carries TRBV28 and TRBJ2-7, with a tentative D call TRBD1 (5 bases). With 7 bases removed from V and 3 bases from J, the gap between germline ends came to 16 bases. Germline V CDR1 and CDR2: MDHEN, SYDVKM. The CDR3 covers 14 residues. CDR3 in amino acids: CASIPTRTNYEQYF. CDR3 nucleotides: TGTGCCAGCATCCCCACGCGGACAAACTACGAGCAGTACTTC.

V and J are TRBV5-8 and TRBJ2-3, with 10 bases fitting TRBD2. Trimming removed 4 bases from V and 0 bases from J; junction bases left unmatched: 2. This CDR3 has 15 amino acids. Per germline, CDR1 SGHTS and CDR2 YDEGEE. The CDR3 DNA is TGTGCCAGCAGCCTACTAGCGGGAAGCACAGATACGCAGTATTTT. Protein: CASSLLAGSTDTQYF. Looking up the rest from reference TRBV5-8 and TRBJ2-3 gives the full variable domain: EAGVTQSPTHLIKTRGQQATLRCSPISGHTSVYWYQQALGLGLQFLLWYDEGEERNRGNFPPRFSGRQFPNYSSELNVNALELEDSALYLCASSLLAGSTDTQYFGPGTRLTVL.

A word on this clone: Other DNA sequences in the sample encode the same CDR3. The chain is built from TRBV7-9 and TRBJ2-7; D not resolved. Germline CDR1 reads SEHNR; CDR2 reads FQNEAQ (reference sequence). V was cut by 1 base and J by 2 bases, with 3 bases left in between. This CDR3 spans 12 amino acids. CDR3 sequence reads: CASSLVAYEQYF. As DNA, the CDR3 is TGTGCCAGCAGCTTAGTCGCCTACGAGCAGTACTTC.

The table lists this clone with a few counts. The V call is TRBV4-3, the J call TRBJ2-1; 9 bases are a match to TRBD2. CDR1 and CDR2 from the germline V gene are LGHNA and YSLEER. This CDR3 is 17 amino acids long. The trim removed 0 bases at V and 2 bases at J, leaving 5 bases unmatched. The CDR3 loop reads CASSQDLGGRAYNEQFF. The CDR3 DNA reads TGCGCCAGCAGCCAAGATCTTGGCGGGAGGGCCTACAATGAGCAGTTCTTC.